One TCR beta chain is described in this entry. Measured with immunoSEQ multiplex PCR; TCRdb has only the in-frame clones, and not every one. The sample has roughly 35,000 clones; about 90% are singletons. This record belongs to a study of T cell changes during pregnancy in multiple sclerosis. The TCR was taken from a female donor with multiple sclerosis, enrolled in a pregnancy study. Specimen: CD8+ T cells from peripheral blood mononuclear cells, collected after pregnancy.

The CDR3 bases are TGTGCCAGCAGCTTCGAGGGTACCGGGGAGCTGTTTTTT. This encodes CASSFEGTGELFF. The chain recombines TRBV13 with TRBJ2-2; possible D gene TRBD2, 5 bases. Per the germline V gene, CDR1 is PRHDT and CDR2 is FYEKMQ (reference sequence). V dropped 3 bases and J dropped 5 bases, with 7 bases sitting between them. The CDR3 is 13 residues long.